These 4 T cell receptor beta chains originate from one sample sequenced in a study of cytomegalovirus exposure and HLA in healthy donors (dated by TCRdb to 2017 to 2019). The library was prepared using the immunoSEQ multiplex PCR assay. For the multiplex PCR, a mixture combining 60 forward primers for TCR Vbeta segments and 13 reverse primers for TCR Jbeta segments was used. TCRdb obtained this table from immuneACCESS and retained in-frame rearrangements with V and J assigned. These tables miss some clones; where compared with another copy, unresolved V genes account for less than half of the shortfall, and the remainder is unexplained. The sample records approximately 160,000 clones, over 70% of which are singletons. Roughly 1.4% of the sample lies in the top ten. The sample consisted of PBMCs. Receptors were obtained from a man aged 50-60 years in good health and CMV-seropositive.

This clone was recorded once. The CDR3: CASGDWEGETQYF. The CDR3 DNA is TGTGCCAGCGGAGACTGGGAGGGAGAGACCCAGTACTTC. The V call is TRBV2, the J call TRBJ2-5; 7 nucleotides match TRBD2. The CDR3 is 13 residues long. Germline CDR1 is SNHLY and CDR2 is FYNNEI. With 8 bases clipped from V and 4 bases from J, the junction kept 7 bases outside the gene matches.

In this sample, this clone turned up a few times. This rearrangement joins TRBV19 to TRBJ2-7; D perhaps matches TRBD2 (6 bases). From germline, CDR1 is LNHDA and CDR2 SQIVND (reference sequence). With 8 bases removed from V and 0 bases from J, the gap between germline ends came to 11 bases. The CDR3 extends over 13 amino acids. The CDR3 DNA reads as TGTGCCAGTCGGAGGGAGAGCTCCTACGAGCAGTACTTC. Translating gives CASRRESSYEQYF. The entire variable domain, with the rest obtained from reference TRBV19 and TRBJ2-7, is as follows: DGGITQSPKYLFRKEGQNVTLSCEQNLNHDAMYWYRQDPGQGLRLIYYSQIVNDFQKGDIAEGYSVSREKKESFPLTVTSAQKNPTAFYLCASRRESSYEQYFGPGTRLTVT.

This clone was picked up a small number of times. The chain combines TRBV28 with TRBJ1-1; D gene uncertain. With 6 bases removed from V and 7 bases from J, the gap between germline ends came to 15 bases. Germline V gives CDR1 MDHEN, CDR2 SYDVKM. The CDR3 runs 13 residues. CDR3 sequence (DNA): TGTGCCAGCAGCCTCGTCGATACTTATGAAGCTTTCTTT. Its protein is CASSLVDTYEAFF. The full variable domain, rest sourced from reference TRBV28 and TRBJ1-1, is DVKVTQSSRYLVKRTGEKVFLECVQDMDHENMFWYRQDPGLGLRLIYFSYDVKMKEKGDIPEGYSVSREKKERFSLILESASTNQTSMYLCASSLVDTYEAFFGQGTRLTVV.

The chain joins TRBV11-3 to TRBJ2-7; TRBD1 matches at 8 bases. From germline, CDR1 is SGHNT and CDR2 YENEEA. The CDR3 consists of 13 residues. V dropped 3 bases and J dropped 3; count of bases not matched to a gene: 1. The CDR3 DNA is TGTGCCAGCAGCTTCGGACAGGGCTACGAGCAGTACTTC. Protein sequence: CASSFGQGYEQYF.